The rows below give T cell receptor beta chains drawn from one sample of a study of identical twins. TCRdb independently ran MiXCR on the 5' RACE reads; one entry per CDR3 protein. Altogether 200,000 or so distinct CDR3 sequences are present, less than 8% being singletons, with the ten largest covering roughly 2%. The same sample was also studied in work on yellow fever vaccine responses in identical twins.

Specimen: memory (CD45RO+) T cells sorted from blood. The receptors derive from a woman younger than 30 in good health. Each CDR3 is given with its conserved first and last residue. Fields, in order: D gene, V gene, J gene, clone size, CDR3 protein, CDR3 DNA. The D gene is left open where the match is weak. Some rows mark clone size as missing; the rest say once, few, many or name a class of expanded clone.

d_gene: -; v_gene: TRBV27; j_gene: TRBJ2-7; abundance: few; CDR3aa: CASSLWGGSYEQYF; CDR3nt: TGTGCCAGCAGTTTATGGGGCGGCTCCTACGAGCAGTACTTC
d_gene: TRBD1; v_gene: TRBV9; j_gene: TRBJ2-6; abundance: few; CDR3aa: CASSAIPGQGSGANVLTF; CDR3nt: TGTGCCAGCAGCGCCATCCCGGGACAGGGGTCTGGGGCCAACGTCCTGACTTTC
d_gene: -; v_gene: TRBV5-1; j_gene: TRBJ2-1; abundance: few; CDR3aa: CASSSGDIYNEQFF; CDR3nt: TGCGCCAGCAGCTCGGGGGACATCTACAATGAGCAGTTCTTC
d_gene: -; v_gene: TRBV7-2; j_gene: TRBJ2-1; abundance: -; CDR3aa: CASSLVGGQGNEQFF; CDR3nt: TGTGCCAGCAGCTTAGTCGGAGGGCAGGGCAATGAGCAGTTCTTC
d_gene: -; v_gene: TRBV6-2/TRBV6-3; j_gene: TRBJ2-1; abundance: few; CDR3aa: CASSYEVNYLYNEQFF; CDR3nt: TGTGCCAGCAGTTACGAGGTGAATTATCTCTACAATGAGCAGTTCTTC
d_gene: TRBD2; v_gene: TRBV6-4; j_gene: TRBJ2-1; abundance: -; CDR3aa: CATGRGGPYNEQFF; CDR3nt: TGTGCCACGGGACGGGGGGGCCCGTACAATGAGCAGTTCTTC
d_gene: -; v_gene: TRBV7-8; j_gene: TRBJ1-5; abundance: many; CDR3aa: CASSLGGGSSNQPQHF; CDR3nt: TGTGCCAGCAGCTTAGGAGGCGGCAGCTCAAATCAGCCCCAGCATTTT
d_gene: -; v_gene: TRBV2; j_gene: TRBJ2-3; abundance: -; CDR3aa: CASSEGTLAGGTDTQYF; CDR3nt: TGTGCCAGCAGTGAAGGGACCCTAGCCGGGGGTACAGATACGCAGTATTTT
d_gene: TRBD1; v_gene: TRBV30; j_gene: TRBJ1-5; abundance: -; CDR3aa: CAWSPPGQGRDQPQHF; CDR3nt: TGTGCCTGGAGTCCCCCCGGACAGGGGAGAGATCAGCCCCAGCATTTT
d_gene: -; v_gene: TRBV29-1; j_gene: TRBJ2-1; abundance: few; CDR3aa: CSVGVGDEQFF; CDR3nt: TGCAGCGTTGGGGTTGGGGATGAGCAGTTCTTC